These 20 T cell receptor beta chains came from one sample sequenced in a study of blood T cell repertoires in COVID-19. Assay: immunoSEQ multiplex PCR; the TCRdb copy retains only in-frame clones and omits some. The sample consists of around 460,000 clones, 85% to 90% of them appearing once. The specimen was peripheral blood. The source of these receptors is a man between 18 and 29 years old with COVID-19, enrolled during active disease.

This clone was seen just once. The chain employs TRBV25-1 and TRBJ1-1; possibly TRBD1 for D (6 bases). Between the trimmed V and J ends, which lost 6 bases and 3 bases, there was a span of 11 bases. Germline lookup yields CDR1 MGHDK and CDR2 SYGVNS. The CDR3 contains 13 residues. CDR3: CASRDSSYTEAFF. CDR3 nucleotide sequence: TGTGCCAGCAGGGACAGTTCTTACACTGAAGCTTTCTTT.

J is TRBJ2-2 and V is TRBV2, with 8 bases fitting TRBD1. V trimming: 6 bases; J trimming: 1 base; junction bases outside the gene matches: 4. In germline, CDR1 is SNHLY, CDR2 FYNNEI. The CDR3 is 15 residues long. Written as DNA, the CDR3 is TGTGCCAGCAGCGTGACAGGGGAGAACACCGGGGAGCTGTTTTTT. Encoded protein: CASSVTGENTGELFF.

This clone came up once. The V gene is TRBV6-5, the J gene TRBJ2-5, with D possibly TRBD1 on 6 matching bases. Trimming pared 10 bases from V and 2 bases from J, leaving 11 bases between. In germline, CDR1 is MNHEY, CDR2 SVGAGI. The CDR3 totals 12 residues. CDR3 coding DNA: TGTGCCACCCAGGGGAAACAAGAGACCCAGTACTTC. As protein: CATQGKQETQYF.

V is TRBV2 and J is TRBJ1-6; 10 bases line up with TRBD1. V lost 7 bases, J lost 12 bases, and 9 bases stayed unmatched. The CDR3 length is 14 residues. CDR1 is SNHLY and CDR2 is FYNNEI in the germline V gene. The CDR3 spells CASMGDRGRGPLHF. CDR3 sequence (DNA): TGTGCCAGCATGGGGGACAGGGGCCGAGGACCCCTCCACTTT.

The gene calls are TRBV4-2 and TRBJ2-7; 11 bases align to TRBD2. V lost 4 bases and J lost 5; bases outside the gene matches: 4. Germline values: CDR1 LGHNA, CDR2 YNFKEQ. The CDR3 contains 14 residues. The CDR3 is CASSPRLAGNEQYF. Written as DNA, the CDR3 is TGTGCCAGCAGCCCGAGACTAGCGGGGAACGAGCAGTACTTC.

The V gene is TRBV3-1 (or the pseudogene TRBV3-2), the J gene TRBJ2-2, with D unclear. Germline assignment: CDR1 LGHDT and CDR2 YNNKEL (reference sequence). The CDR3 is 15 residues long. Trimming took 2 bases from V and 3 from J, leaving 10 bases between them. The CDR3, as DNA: TGTGCCAGCAGCCAACAGACTCAATACACCGGGGAGCTGTTTTTT. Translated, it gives CASSQQTQYTGELFF.

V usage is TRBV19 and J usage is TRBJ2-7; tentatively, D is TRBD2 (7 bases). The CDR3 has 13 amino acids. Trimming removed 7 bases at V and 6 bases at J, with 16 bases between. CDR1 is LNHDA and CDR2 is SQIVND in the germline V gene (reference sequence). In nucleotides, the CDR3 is TGTGCCAGTAACGGGGGGCTTACGACCGAGCAGTACTTC. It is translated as CASNGGLTTEQYF.

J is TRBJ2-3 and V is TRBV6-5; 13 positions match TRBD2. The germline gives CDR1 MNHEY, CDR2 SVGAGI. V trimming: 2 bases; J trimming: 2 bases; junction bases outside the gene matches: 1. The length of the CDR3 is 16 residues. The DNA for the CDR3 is TGTGCCAGCAGTTACGGGACTAGCGGGGCCACAGATACGCAGTATTTT. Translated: CASSYGTSGATDTQYF.

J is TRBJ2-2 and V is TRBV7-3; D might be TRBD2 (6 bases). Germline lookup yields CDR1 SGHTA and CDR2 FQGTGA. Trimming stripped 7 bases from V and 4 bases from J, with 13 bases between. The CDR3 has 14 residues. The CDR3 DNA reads TGTGCCAGCAAGGAGGGAGCGGGCACCGGGGAGCTGTTTTTT. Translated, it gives CASKEGAGTGELFF.

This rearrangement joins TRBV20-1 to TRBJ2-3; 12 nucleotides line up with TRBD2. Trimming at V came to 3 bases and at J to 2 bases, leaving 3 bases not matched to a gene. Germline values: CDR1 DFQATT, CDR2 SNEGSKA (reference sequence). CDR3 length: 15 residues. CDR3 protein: CSASRTSGITDTQYF. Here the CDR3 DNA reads TGCAGTGCTAGTCGGACTAGCGGGATCACAGATACGCAGTATTTT.

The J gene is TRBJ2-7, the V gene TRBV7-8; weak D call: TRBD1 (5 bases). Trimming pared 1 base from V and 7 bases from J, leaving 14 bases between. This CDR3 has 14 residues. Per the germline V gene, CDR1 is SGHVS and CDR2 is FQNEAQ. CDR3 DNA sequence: TGTGCCAGCAGCTTAGGTCCAGGGCGTCAGGAGCAGTACTTC. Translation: CASSLGPGRQEQYF. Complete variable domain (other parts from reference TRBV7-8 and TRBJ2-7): GAGVSQSPRYKVAKRGQDVALRCDPISGHVSLFWYQQALGQGPEFLTYFQNEAQLDKSGLPSDRFFAERPEGSVSTLKIQRTQQEDSAVYLCASSLGPGRQEQYFGPGTRLTVT.

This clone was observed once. This CDR3 is CASSEVLSQVDYGYTF. As DNA, the CDR3 is TGTGCCAGCAGTGAAGTGCTTAGTCAGGTCGACTATGGCTACACCTTC. The chain uses TRBV6-1 and TRBJ1-2; D gene unclear. Germline V lookup: CDR1 MNHNS, CDR2 SASEGT. The CDR3 has 16 amino acids. With 1 base removed from V and 3 bases from J, the gap between germline ends came to 15 bases.

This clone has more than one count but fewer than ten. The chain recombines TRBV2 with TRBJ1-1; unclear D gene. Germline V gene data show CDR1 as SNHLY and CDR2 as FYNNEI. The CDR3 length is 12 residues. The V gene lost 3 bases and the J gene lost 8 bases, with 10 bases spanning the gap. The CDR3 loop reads CASSERGKEAFF. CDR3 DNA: TGTGCCAGCAGTGAGCGCGGCAAGGAAGCTTTCTTT. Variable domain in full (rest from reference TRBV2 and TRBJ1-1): EPEVTQTPSHQVTQMGQEVILRCVPISNHLYFYWYRQILGQKVEFLVSFYNNEISEKSEIFDDQFSVERPDGSNFTLKIRSTKLEDSAMYFCASSERGKEAFFGQGTRLTVV.

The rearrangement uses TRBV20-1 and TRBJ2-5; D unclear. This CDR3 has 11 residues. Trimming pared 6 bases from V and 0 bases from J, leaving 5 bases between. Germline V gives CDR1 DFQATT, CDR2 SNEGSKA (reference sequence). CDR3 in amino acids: CSASYQETQYF. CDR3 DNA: TGCAGTGCCTCTTACCAAGAGACCCAGTACTTC.

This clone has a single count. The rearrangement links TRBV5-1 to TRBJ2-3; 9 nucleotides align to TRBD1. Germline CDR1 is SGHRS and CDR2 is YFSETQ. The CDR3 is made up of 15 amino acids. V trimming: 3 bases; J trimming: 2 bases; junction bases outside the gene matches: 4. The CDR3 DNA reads TGCGCCAGCAGCTCCGGGACAGGGTTCACAGATACGCAGTATTTT. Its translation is CASSSGTGFTDTQYF.

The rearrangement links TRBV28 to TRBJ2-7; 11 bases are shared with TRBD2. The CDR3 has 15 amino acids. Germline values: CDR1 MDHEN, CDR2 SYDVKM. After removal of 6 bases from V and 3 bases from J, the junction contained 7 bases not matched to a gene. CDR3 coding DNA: TGTGCCAGCAGCCCCGGGACTAGCGGTCTCTACGAGCAGTACTTC. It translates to CASSPGTSGLYEQYF.

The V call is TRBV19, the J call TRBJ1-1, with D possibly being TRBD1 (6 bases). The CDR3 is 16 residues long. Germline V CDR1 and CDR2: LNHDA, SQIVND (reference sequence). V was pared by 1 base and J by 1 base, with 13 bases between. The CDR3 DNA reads TGTGCCAGTAGTATAGGCCTGGGCAGGGGGAACACTGAAGCTTTCTTT. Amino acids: CASSIGLGRGNTEAFF.

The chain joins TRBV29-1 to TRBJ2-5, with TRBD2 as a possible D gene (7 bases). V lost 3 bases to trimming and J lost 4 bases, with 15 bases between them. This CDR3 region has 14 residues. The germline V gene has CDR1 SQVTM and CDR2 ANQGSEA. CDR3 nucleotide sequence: TGCAGCGTTGAGAGACGGGGGGCTGGAGAGACCCAGTACTTC. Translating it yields CSVERRGAGETQYF.

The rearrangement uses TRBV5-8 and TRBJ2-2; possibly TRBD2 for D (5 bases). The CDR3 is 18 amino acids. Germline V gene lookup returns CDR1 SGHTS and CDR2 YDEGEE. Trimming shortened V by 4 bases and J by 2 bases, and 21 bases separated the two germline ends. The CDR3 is CASSRPGGIPTNTGELFF. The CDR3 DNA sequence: TGTGCCAGCAGCCGCCCCGGAGGTATCCCCACAAACACCGGGGAGCTGTTTTTT.

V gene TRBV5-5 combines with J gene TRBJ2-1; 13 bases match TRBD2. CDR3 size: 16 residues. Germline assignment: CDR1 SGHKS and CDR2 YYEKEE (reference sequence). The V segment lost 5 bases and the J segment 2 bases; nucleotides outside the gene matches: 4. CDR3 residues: CASSPGLAGAYNEQFF. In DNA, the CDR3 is TGTGCCAGCAGTCCAGGACTAGCGGGAGCCTACAATGAGCAGTTCTTC.